A single sample is the source of the 28 T cell receptor beta chains below, sequenced in a study of cytomegalovirus exposure and HLA in healthy donors (dated by TCRdb to about 2017). The library was made by the immunoSEQ multiplex PCR assay. A mixture of 60 forward primers for TCR Vbeta segments and 13 reverse primers for TCR Jbeta segments was used in the multiplex PCR. TCRdb obtained this table from immuneACCESS and retained in-frame rearrangements with V and J assigned. These tables miss some clones; where compared with another copy, unresolved V genes account for less than half of the shortfall, and the remainder is unexplained. The sample table includes 200,000 to 250,000 clones. 0.9% to 1.4% of the sample is taken by the ten largest. Sequencing was carried out using PBMCs. The receptors were gathered from a girl aged 2 to 9 in good health and CMV-seropositive.

V gene TRBV15 combines with J gene TRBJ2-5, with 7 bases matching TRBD1. The end of the DNA is better explained by TRBJ2-7, so the J call may be wrong. CDR1 LNHNV and CDR2 YYDKDF come from the germline V gene (reference sequence). The CDR3 consists of 14 residues. The DNA for the CDR3 is TGTGCCACCAGCAGAGGAAGGGGGCTCTACGAGCAGTACTTC. It encodes CATSRGRGLYEQYF.

The chain employs TRBV2 and TRBJ2-7, with TRBD1 matching 7 bases. The CDR3 has 14 residues. V was pared by 0 bases and J by 3 bases, with 2 bases of the junction left unmatched. CDR1 and CDR2 from the germline V gene are SNHLY and FYNNEI. The CDR3 protein is CASSEATGSYEQYF. In DNA form, the CDR3 reads TGTGCCAGCAGTGAAGCGACAGGGAGCTACGAGCAGTACTTC.

This chain uses TRBV28 with TRBJ2-7; D may be TRBD1 (5 bases). Trimming cost V 2 bases and J 0 bases, with 17 bases left between them. Germline CDR1 reads MDHEN; CDR2 reads SYDVKM. The CDR3 covers 17 residues. This CDR3 reads CASSLPTQGIGSYEQYF. The CDR3, as DNA: TGTGCCAGCAGTTTACCTACCCAGGGAATCGGCTCCTACGAGCAGTACTTC.

The chain joins TRBV5-1 to TRBJ2-1, with 11 bases lining up with TRBD1. V shed 3 bases and J 6 bases; nucleotides not matched to a gene: 2. CDR1 is SGHRS, CDR2 YFSETQ, per germline. The CDR3 is 14 residues long. The DNA for the CDR3 is TGCGCCAGCAGCTCGGGGACAGGGGGCAATGAGCAGTTCTTC. It is translated as CASSSGTGGNEQFF.

On this clone: The same CDR3 arises from other DNA sequences in this sample as well. J is TRBJ1-1 and V is TRBV6-1; 7 nucleotides agree with TRBD1. Germline loops: CDR1 MNHNS, CDR2 SASEGT. Trimming cost V 5 bases and J 0 bases; bases outside gene matches: 0. CDR3 length: 13 residues. The CDR3 sequence: CASSRGLNTEAFF. The CDR3 nucleotides are TGTGCCAGCAGTAGGGGGCTGAACACTGAAGCTTTCTTT.

V and J are TRBV27 and TRBJ2-2, with 9 bases lining up with TRBD2. Germline V gives CDR1 MNHEY, CDR2 SMNVEV (reference sequence). Losses at the gene ends were 3 bases for V and 5 bases for J; bases not matched to a gene: 10. There are 17 residues in the CDR3. CDR3 nucleotides: TGTGCCAGCAGTTTCTTTGCGGGAGGGGGATTAACCGGGGAGCTGTTTTTT. It codes for CASSFFAGGGLTGELFF.

The gene calls are TRBV10-2 and TRBJ1-1, with TRBD1 identical over 7 bases. CDR1 is WSHSY, CDR2 SAAADI, per germline. The length of the CDR3 is 17 residues. V shed 0 bases and J 1 base; nucleotides not matched to a gene: 8. The CDR3 DNA sequence: TGCGCCAGCAGTGAGTCGATAAGTGCAGGGGGGAACACTGAAGCTTTCTTT. It yields the protein CASSESISAGGNTEAFF.

This chain links TRBV5-1 with TRBJ2-5, with a tentative D call TRBD1 (5 bases). There are 13 residues in the CDR3. Germline values: CDR1 SGHRS, CDR2 YFSETQ. The V end was cut by 0 bases, the J end by 5 bases, with 8 bases between. DNA for the CDR3: TGCGCCAGCAGCTTGGGACAGTCGGAGACCCAGTACTTC. It encodes CASSLGQSETQYF.

The chain combines TRBV9 with TRBJ2-2; unclear D gene. This CDR3 has 14 amino acids. The ends were cut back, 4 bases at V and 7 bases at J, with 14 bases in the middle. Germline assignment: CDR1 SGDLS and CDR2 YYNGEE. CDR3: CASSSRTAHGELFF. The CDR3 DNA reads as TGTGCCAGCAGCTCTCGCACAGCACACGGGGAGCTGTTTTTT.

The chain is built from TRBV10-3 and TRBJ2-1, with D perhaps TRBD1 (6 bases). Germline lookup yields CDR1 ENHRY and CDR2 SYGVKD. V gave up 0 bases and J gave up 6 bases, with 12 bases separating them. The CDR3 runs to 15 residues. This CDR3 is CAISESGRQANEQFF. For the CDR3, the DNA is TGTGCCATCAGTGAGTCAGGACGACAGGCCAATGAGCAGTTCTTC.

V is TRBV5-4 and J is TRBJ2-7; possibly TRBD1 for D (6 bases). The V end lost 1 base, the J end lost 4 bases, and 12 bases lay between the germline ends. The CDR3 consists of 14 residues. Germline CDR1 is SGHNT and CDR2 is YYREEE (reference sequence). CDR3 residues: CASSLLAGEYEQYF. DNA of the CDR3: TGTGCCAGCAGCTTGTTGGCAGGGGAATACGAGCAGTACTTC.

This sequence joins TRBV5-1 and TRBJ2-7; 8 bases match TRBD2. Looked up from germline, CDR1 is SGHRS and CDR2 is YFSETQ. Losses at the gene ends were 4 bases for V and 4 bases for J; bases not matched to a gene: 1. The CDR3 contains 12 residues. The CDR3 loop is CASSPSGYEQYF. Written as DNA, the CDR3 is TGCGCCAGCAGCCCTAGCGGGTACGAGCAGTACTTC.

The chain recombines TRBV10-1 with TRBJ1-5; TRBD1 aligns across 7 bases. CDR1 WNHNN and CDR2 SYGVQD come from the germline V gene (reference sequence). V shed 6 bases, J shed 0 bases, and the junction held 8 bases outside the gene matches. The CDR3 consists of 16 residues. CDR3 sequence (DNA): TGCGCCAGCAGAGTCGGGACAGAGGATAGCAATCAGCCCCAGCATTTT. It yields the protein CASRVGTEDSNQPQHF.

V gene TRBV27 combines with J gene TRBJ2-3; 8 nucleotides match TRBD2. The junction had 5 bases not matched to a gene; V was cut back by 6 bases and J by 0 bases. CDR1 is MNHEY and CDR2 is SMNVEV in the germline V gene (reference sequence). This CDR3 contains 15 residues. DNA for the CDR3: TGTGCCAGCAGAGCGTCTAGCGGGAGCACAGATACGCAGTATTTT. Residues: CASRASSGSTDTQYF.

The rearrangement joins TRBV7-9 to TRBJ2-2; 7 nucleotides line up with TRBD2. This CDR3 has 17 residues. The germline CDR1 and CDR2 sequences are SEHNR and FQNEAQ (reference sequence). V lost 5 bases, J lost 6 bases, and 15 bases stayed unmatched. CDR3 loop: CASSGRFEGGLSGELFF. In DNA, the CDR3 is TGTGCCAGCAGCGGGCGGTTCGAGGGAGGGCTGTCCGGGGAGCTGTTTTTT. Drawing the rest from reference TRBV7-9 and TRBJ2-2, the complete variable domain is DTGVSQNPRHKITKRGQNVTFRCDPISEHNRLYWYRQTLGQGPEFLTYFQNEAQLEKSRLLSDRFSAERPKGSFSTLEIQRTEQGDSAMYLCASSGRFEGGLSGELFFGEGSRLTVL.

This chain joins TRBV27 and TRBJ1-1; 10 nucleotides agree with TRBD1. This CDR3 has 15 amino acids. Germline trimming cut 4 bases from V and 4 bases from J; bases unmatched to any gene: 6. Germline V gene sequence: CDR1 MNHEY, CDR2 SMNVEV (reference sequence). The CDR3 loop is CASSSGTGVGTEAFF. As DNA, the CDR3 is TGTGCCAGCAGTTCAGGGACAGGGGTGGGCACTGAAGCTTTCTTT.

The chain carries TRBV27 and TRBJ2-3; 10 bases are shared with TRBD2. CDR3 length equals 15 residues. CDR1 and CDR2 (germline): MNHEY, SMNVEV (reference sequence). The V gene end was trimmed by 5 bases and the J gene end by 8 bases; junction bases not matched to a gene: 10. CDR3: CASSNPSLAGVTQYF. The CDR3 DNA reads as TGTGCCAGCAGTAATCCCTCGCTAGCGGGAGTTACGCAGTATTTT.

The CDR3 sequence: CAISGREKSYEQYF. DNA for the CDR3: TGTGCCATCAGTGGGCGGGAAAAGTCCTACGAGCAGTACTTC. The V gene is TRBV10-3, the J gene TRBJ2-7; TRBD2 is a possible D gene (6 bases). The CDR3 extends over 14 amino acids. The germline V and J ends were trimmed by 4 bases and 1 base, with 11 bases remaining between them. Germline assignment: CDR1 ENHRY and CDR2 SYGVKD.

The genes are TRBV29-1 and TRBJ2-1; D may be TRBD2 (7 bases). V lost 1 base and J 8 bases, leaving 9 bases between the germline ends. This CDR3 region has 12 residues. Germline V gene lookup returns CDR1 SQVTM and CDR2 ANQGSEA. In nucleotides, the CDR3 is TGCAGCGTTGAAGTAGGGGGGGATGAGCAGTTCTTC. The encoded protein is CSVEVGGDEQFF.

The rearrangement uses TRBV6-1 and TRBJ2-1; 15 bases map to TRBD2. Germline V gene data show CDR1 as MNHNS and CDR2 as SASEGT. V was clipped by 2 bases and J by 7 bases; unmatched bases: 15. This CDR3 has 20 residues. CDR3 sequence reads: CASSEYGGLAGGTVMNEQFF. CDR3 bases: TGTGCCAGCAGTGAATATGGAGGACTAGCGGGAGGGACAGTTATGAATGAGCAGTTCTTC.

This chain connects TRBV19 to TRBJ2-7; 9 bases align to TRBD2. The CDR3 length is 14 residues. Looked up from germline, CDR1 is LNHDA and CDR2 is SQIVND (reference sequence). The V segment lost 8 bases and the J segment 3 bases; nucleotides outside the gene matches: 8. CDR3 in amino acids: CASSHRLADYEQYF. CDR3 nucleotides: TGTGCCAGTTCCCACCGACTAGCGGACTACGAGCAGTACTTC.

The chain recombines TRBV19 with TRBJ2-7; tentatively, D is TRBD2 (6 bases). V dropped 3 bases and J dropped 4 bases, with 16 bases sitting between them. CDR1 and CDR2 (germline): LNHDA, SQIVND (reference sequence). This CDR3 is 15 amino acids long. The CDR3 DNA sequence: TGTGCCAGTAGTATCGGGACTGGAGTTAGTTACGAGCAGTACTTC. This codes for CASSIGTGVSYEQYF.

The chain couples TRBV7-3 to TRBJ2-5; 11 bases line up with TRBD2. The length of the CDR3 is 17 residues. J lost 3 bases, V lost 4 bases, and 10 bases had no gene match. The germline CDR1 and CDR2 sequences are SGHTA and FQGTGA. The CDR3 sequence is CASSSVAQGLAEETQYF. Here the CDR3 DNA reads TGTGCCAGCAGCTCCGTAGCCCAGGGACTAGCGGAAGAGACCCAGTACTTC.

This chain uses TRBV4-1 with TRBJ2-1; D not certain. V was clipped by 0 bases and J by 3 bases, with 9 bases between them. The CDR3 consists of 15 residues. CDR1 is MGHRA, CDR2 YSYEKL, per germline. This CDR3 is CASSQDRPNYNEQFF. The DNA for the CDR3 is TGCGCCAGCAGCCAAGACAGGCCCAACTACAATGAGCAGTTCTTC.

Comments on this clone: Because it lacks the conserved phenylalanine or tryptophan at the end, this CDR3 is likely a read error. No DNA is shown, since the ends of the CDR3 on it are uncertain; the CDR3 is the one TCRdb lists. The CDR3 sequence: CASSSSSVPDRVNI. The V and J genes are TRBV6-6 and TRBJ1-1; no check of the table's D call, TRBD1, against the DNA was made. The CDR3 has 14 residues if both end residues are counted. Germline assignment: CDR1 MNHNY and CDR2 SVGAGI (reference sequence).

V and J are TRBV5-6 and TRBJ1-5; TRBD1 matches at 7 bases. The V gene end was trimmed by 0 bases and the J gene end by 9 bases; junction bases not matched to a gene: 9. Germline V gives CDR1 SGHDT, CDR2 YYEEEE. The CDR3 consists of 15 residues. Here the CDR3 DNA reads TGTGCCAGCAGCTTGGCCGGGACAGTTGGCGGGCCCCAGCATTTT. This codes for CASSLAGTVGGPQHF. The variable domain in full, completed from reference TRBV5-6 and TRBJ1-5, reads DAGVTQSPTHLIKTRGQQVTLRCSPKSGHDTVSWYQQALGQGPQFIFQYYEEEERQRGNFPDRFSGHQFPNYSSELNVNALLLGDSALYLCASSLAGTVGGPQHFGDGTRLSIL.

The chain recombines TRBV11-1 with TRBJ2-3, with D hard to call. V was pared by 4 bases and J by 2 bases, with 4 bases between. CDR3 length equals 12 residues. Germline V gene data show CDR1 as SGHAT and CDR2 as FQDESV (reference sequence). The CDR3 is CASSSITDTQYF. CDR3 coding DNA: TGTGCCAGCAGCTCAATCACAGATACGCAGTATTTT.

The chain couples TRBV15 to TRBJ1-1, with D uncertain. CDR3 size: 12 residues. Trimming cost V 3 bases and J 7 bases, with 9 bases left between them. Germline V gene data show CDR1 as LNHNV and CDR2 as YYDKDF (reference sequence). The CDR3 spells CATSRDPGEAFF. The CDR3 nucleotides are TGTGCCACCAGCAGGGATCCGGGTGAAGCTTTCTTT. The full variable domain, its missing parts supplied by reference TRBV15 and TRBJ1-1, is DAMVIQNPRYQVTQFGKPVTLSCSQTLNHNVMYWYQQKSSQAPKLLFHYYDKDFNNEADTPDNFQSRRPNTSFCFLDIRSPGLGDTAMYLCATSRDPGEAFFGQGTRLTVV.